The T cell receptor (beta chain) described here comes from a study of shared T cell receptors in the human thymus. The V and J ends lost 1 base and 5 bases respectively, with 14 bases between them. This CDR3 comprises 15 residues. Germline values: CDR1 MDHEN, CDR2 SYDVKM. The repertoire was sequenced with immunoSEQ multiplex PCR; TCRdb's copy has only in-frame clones and lacks some. The table has over 650,000 clones, 80% to 90% seen once. This same sample was also taken into another study, of human thymus T cells. As reported in that work: Thymic tissue was derived from resections collected during corrective heart surgery. Thymic and blood repertoires appeared to show biased V and J gene usage. Related research reported highly overlapping thymic repertoires among unrelated individuals.

Sequencing used thymocytes. This chain uses TRBV28 with TRBJ1-2, with D possibly TRBD1 on 6 matching bases. The sequence was obtained from a boy in the first two years of life with a congenital heart defect. The CDR3 loop is CASSLFGGPRYGYTF. The CDR3 coding sequence is TGTGCCAGCAGTTTATTCGGGGGGCCTAGATATGGCTACACCTTC.